Listed below are T cell receptor beta chains from one sample, sequenced in a study of T cells after yellow fever vaccination. TCRdb analysed the 5' RACE reads with MiXCR anew, one entry per CDR3 protein. The profile shows hundreds of thousands of distinct CDR3 sequences, approximately 4% of them singletons. The material was PBMCs, obtained 5 days after the yellow fever booster vaccination. Source of these receptors: a man between 18 and 35 years old who received the YFV17D yellow fever vaccine. CDR3s leave out the opening cysteine and the closing phenylalanine or tryptophan. The order of the fields is D gene, V gene, clone size, CDR3 protein. D genes are given only for firm matches. Only part of the rows carry a size: once, few, many, or a class if the clone is expanded.

D gene: -
V gene: TRBV7-9
clone size: -
CDR3 protein: ASSLAKSYPLGEAF

D gene: TRBD2
V gene: TRBV7-3
clone size: many
CDR3 protein: ASSKGTSGGQETQY

D gene: TRBD1
V gene: TRBV7-9
clone size: -
CDR3 protein: ASSLGTGVSTDTQY

D gene: -
V gene: TRBV5-6
clone size: many
CDR3 protein: ASSLSLSPLH

D gene: -
V gene: TRBV7-2
clone size: many
CDR3 protein: ASSFLAVGYEQY

D gene: TRBD1
V gene: TRBV7-8
clone size: -
CDR3 protein: ASSLVRGRDEQF

D gene: -
V gene: TRBV10-3
clone size: many
CDR3 protein: ASLGGSVNEQF

D gene: -
V gene: TRBV5-4
clone size: -
CDR3 protein: ASSYTGSQETQY

D gene: -
V gene: TRBV3-1
clone size: -
CDR3 protein: ASSSSGGLETQY

D gene: TRBD2
V gene: TRBV3-1
clone size: many
CDR3 protein: ASGGGYNEQF

D gene: TRBD2
V gene: TRBV10-3
clone size: few
CDR3 protein: AISEGLADFQETQY

D gene: -
V gene: TRBV24-1
clone size: few
CDR3 protein: ATSDEVTDTQY

D gene: TRBD1
V gene: TRBV10-3
clone size: -
CDR3 protein: AISPDRGAYEQY

D gene: -
V gene: TRBV30
clone size: few
CDR3 protein: AWSRSYEQY

D gene: TRBD2
V gene: TRBV20-1
clone size: few
CDR3 protein: SARTPGGPGDTQY

D gene: -
V gene: TRBV12-3/TRBV12-4
clone size: few
CDR3 protein: ASSLSAQAGNTIY

D gene: -
V gene: TRBV18
clone size: few
CDR3 protein: ASSPEGITEAF

D gene: TRBD2
V gene: TRBV28
clone size: few
CDR3 protein: ASSPASQGGNEQF

D gene: -
V gene: TRBV5-6
clone size: -
CDR3 protein: ASSPPAQRPDTQY

D gene: -
V gene: TRBV4-3
clone size: -
CDR3 protein: ASSQEQGPQPQH

D gene: TRBD2
V gene: TRBV12-3/TRBV12-4
clone size: -
CDR3 protein: ATRLAGAINEQF

D gene: -
V gene: TRBV19
clone size: few
CDR3 protein: ASRRTGANQPQH

D gene: -
V gene: TRBV6-5
clone size: few
CDR3 protein: ASSYTNPTDLRGIGRNTIY

D gene: TRBD1
V gene: TRBV9
clone size: -
CDR3 protein: ASSVVPQGASEQY

D gene: -
V gene: TRBV29-1
clone size: -
CDR3 protein: SVAWAVNEQF

D gene: TRBD1
V gene: TRBV5-5
clone size: -
CDR3 protein: ASSLALTGITDTQY

D gene: -
V gene: TRBV2
clone size: few
CDR3 protein: ASGRDPQNQPQH

D gene: TRBD1
V gene: TRBV27
clone size: many
CDR3 protein: ASTHDRGGANVLT

D gene: -
V gene: TRBV27
clone size: -
CDR3 protein: ASANRGDTQY

D gene: -
V gene: TRBV7-8
clone size: many
CDR3 protein: ASSLAYLTGELF

D gene: TRBD1
V gene: TRBV18
clone size: few
CDR3 protein: ASSPNRGPTEKLF

D gene: TRBD1
V gene: TRBV10-2
clone size: -
CDR3 protein: ASSESGTGADGYT

D gene: -
V gene: TRBV29-1
clone size: few
CDR3 protein: SVETRPGYEQY

D gene: -
V gene: TRBV7-3
clone size: -
CDR3 protein: ASGLSSTDTQY

D gene: -
V gene: TRBV7-9
clone size: many
CDR3 protein: ASSPDRLIQETQY

D gene: TRBD1
V gene: TRBV12-5
clone size: -
CDR3 protein: ASGLGTGGSGTQY

D gene: TRBD1
V gene: TRBV7-9
clone size: many
CDR3 protein: ASSPDRVASYEQY

D gene: TRBD2
V gene: TRBV18
clone size: few
CDR3 protein: ASSLSSGANTGELF

D gene: TRBD2
V gene: TRBV7-2
clone size: -
CDR3 protein: ASSGGGGSQETQY

D gene: -
V gene: TRBV21-1
clone size: -
CDR3 protein: ASSKDKPGQNTEAF

D gene: -
V gene: TRBV18
clone size: -
CDR3 protein: ASSPRDEKDTQY

D gene: -
V gene: TRBV5-1
clone size: -
CDR3 protein: ASSLALTNTEAF

D gene: -
V gene: TRBV30
clone size: -
CDR3 protein: AWNSGAKEETQY

D gene: TRBD1
V gene: TRBV5-4
clone size: -
CDR3 protein: ASSLRQGAWDTQY

D gene: TRBD1
V gene: TRBV2
clone size: -
CDR3 protein: ASTSGEGAYGYT

D gene: -
V gene: TRBV18
clone size: -
CDR3 protein: ASSPSQAVYNEQF